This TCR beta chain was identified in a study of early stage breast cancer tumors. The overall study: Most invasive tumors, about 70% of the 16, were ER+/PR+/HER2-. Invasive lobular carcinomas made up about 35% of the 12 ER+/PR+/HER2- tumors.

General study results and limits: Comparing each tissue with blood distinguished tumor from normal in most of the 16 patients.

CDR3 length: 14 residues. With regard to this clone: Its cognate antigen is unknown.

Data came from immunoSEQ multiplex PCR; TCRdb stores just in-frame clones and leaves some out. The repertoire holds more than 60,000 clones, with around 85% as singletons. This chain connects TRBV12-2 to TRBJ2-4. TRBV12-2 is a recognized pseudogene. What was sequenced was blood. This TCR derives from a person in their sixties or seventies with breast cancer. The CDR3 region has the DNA TGTGCAAGTCGCTTAGGGGTAGGCAAAAACATTCAGTACTTC. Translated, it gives CASRLGVGKNIQYF.